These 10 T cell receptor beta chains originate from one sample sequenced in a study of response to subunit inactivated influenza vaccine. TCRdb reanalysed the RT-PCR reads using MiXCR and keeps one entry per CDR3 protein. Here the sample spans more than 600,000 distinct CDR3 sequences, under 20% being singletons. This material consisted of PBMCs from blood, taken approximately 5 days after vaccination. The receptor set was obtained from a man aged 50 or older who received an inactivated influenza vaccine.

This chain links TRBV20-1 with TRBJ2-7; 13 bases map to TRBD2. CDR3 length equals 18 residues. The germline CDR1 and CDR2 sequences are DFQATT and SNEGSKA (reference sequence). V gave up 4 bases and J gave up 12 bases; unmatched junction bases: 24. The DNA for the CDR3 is TGCAGTGCTATCCTCCCTAGACTAGCGGGAGGCCTACCTAAACTTTTGTACTTC. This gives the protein CSAILPRLAGGLPKLLYF.

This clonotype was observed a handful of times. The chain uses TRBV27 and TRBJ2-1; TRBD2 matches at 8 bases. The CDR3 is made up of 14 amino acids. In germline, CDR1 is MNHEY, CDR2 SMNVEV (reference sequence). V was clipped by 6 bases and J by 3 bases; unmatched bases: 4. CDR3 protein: CASSMGLVYNEQFF. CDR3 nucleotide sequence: TGTGCCAGCAGCATGGGACTAGTCTACAATGAGCAGTTCTTC.

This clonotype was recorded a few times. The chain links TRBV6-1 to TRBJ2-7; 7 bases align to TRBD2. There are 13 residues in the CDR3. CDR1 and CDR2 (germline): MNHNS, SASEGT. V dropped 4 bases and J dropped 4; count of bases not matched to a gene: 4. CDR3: CASSATSWYEQYF. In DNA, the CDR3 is TGTGCCAGCAGTGCGACTAGCTGGTACGAGCAGTACTTC.

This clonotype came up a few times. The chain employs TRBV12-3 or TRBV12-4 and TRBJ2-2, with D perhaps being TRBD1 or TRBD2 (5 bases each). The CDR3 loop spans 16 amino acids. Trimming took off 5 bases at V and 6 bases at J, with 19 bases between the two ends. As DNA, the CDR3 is TGTGCCAGCAGTGGTCCGGGACGGGTAATCCCCGGGGAGCTGTTTTTT. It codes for CASSGPGRVIPGELFF.

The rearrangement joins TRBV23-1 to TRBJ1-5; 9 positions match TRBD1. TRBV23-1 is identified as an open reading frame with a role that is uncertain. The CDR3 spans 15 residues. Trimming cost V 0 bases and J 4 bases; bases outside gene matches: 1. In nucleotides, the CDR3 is TGCGCCAGCAGTCAATCCGGGACAGGGAATCAGCCCCAGCATTTT. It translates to CASSQSGTGNQPQHF.

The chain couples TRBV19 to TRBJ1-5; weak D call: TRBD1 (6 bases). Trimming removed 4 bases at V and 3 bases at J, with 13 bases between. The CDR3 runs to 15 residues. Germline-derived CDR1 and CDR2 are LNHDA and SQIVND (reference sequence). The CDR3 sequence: CASSTTGIVNQPQHF. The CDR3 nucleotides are TGTGCCAGTAGTACAACAGGGATAGTCAATCAGCCCCAGCATTTT.

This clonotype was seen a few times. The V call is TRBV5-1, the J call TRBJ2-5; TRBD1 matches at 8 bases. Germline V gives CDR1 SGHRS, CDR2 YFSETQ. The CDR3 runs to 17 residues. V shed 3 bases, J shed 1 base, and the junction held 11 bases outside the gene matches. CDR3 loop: CASSWHRDRNPQETQYF. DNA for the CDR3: TGCGCCAGCAGCTGGCACCGGGACAGGAACCCCCAAGAGACCCAGTACTTC.

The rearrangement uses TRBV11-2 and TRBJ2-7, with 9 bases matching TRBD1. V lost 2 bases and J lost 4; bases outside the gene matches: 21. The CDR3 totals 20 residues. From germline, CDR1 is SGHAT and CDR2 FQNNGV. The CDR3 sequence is CASSLPATGGQKPNRYEQYF. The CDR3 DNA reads TGTGCCAGCAGCTTACCCGCAACAGGGGGCCAGAAGCCTAACCGTTACGAGCAGTACTTC.

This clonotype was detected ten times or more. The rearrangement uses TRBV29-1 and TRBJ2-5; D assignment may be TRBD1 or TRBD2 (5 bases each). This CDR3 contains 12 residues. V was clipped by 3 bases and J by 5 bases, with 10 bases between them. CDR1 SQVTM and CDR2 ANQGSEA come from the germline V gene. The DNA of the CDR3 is TGCAGCGTTGAGGGACCGGAGGAGACCCAGTACTTC. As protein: CSVEGPEETQYF.

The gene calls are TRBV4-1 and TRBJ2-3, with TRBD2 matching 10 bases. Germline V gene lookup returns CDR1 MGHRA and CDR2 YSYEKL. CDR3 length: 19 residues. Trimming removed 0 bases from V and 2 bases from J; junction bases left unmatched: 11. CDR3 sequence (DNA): TGCGCCAGCAGCCAAGAAGGAGGTAGCGGGGGGTACCTCACAGATACGCAGTATTTT. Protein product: CASSQEGGSGGYLTDTQYF.